Included here is one T cell receptor beta chain sequence, with context. Its antigen is still unknown. No qualities accompany the bases; no much larger clone lies one base away. This entry is derived from a study of blood T cells in healthy people across ages (dated by TCRdb to 2013 to 2016). Notes on the research overall: Template switching captured roughly one uniquely barcoded TCR beta cDNA molecule per two T cells in model experiments. The study measured age-related changes in TCR beta repertoire diversity using deep sequencing normalized with unique cDNA molecular identifiers. The donors were divided into four age groups: young (average around 16 years), middle-aged (about 40), aged (about 56) and long-lived (nearly 85). To avoid experimental bias, donors of different ages were randomly spread across the sequencing lanes. Using the same blood draw, the study looked at two additional independent replicas of 1 million unique cDNA reads for two donors, one aged 18 to 29 and the other aged 80 or older. Study-wide findings and limitations: Compared with the aged group, the long-lived group had more naive CD4+ T cells, fewer expanded clones and increased TCR diversity, suggesting age selection. Conclusive comparison of naive and antigen-experienced compartments was prevented by the profiling of bulk unsorted PBMCs. As age increased, observed TCR beta diversity per million T cells dropped in a roughly linear way, and a significant reduction was already evident by age roughly 36. Estimates of total diversity from one million sequenced T cells were regarded as lower bounds and underestimates. Because donor CMV infection status was unknown, age-related changes in expanded clonotypes were potentially confounded. There was a strong correlation between observed TCR beta diversity and the percentage of naive T cells measured by flow cytometry.

For CDR1 and CDR2, the germline V gene (reference sequence) lists LNHDA and SQIVND. V is reduced by 1 base and J by 0 bases, leaving a spacing of 12 bases between them. The CDR3 spans 16 residues, from the cysteine through the phenylalanine. The sequence is cut down to CDR3 DNA, 48 bases in frame from base 1. The 39 donors, aged about 6 to 95 years, were systemically healthy Caucasian individuals from Russia. Approximately 9 milliliters of peripheral blood were collected from each donor into EDTA-treated Vacutainer tubes. Ficoll-Paque density-gradient centrifugation was used to isolate PBMCs, with at least 7 million obtained per sample. Trizol reagent was used to extract total RNA from PBMCs, with at least 5.5 micrograms per sample. The percentages of naive CD45RAhigh/CD27high T cells were determined by flow cytometry on a PBMC aliquot from every donor. The library was prepared using 5' RACE. For sequencing, an Illumina HiSeq 2500 was employed. The second PCR ran for about 7 to 11 cycles and used a J-beta primer mix along with a sample-barcoded 5' primer. A unique molecular identifier was introduced onto each TCR beta cDNA molecule by a template-switch 5' adaptor carrying 12 random nucleotides. Each sample yielded at least 3 million CDR3-containing paired-end reads. The Mint cDNA synthesis kit, primed by a TRBC-specific oligonucleotide, was used to synthesize first-strand cDNA from all RNA. After uracil-DNA glycosylase treatment, a first 18-cycle PCR used universal primers M1SS and BC2_uni_R on all cDNA. The paper's data handling went like this. For normalization, 1 million high-quality reads were randomly selected from each sample, with every read carrying a distinct molecular identifier. Instead of being binned into consensus sequences, reads with shared molecular identifiers were discarded. MiTCR, with a Q25 quality threshold and the strictest error-elimination algorithm, was used for CDR3 identification, clonotype clustering and error correction. Lower-bound total TCR beta diversity was estimated with a nonparametric unseen species model using Euler transformation. TCRdb trimmed the raw reads at Q25, called clones with MiXCR and kept productive beta chains. Duplicate CDR3 protein sequences are folded into a single record with the most common DNA and genes. V and J calls and clone size were set by TCRdb, not the authors. This sample lists about 1.4 million distinct CDR3 sequences; around 55% were detected once. 6.5% to 8% of the sample rests with the top ten.

The receptor chain draws on TRBV19 and TRBJ1-1; matching of 5 bases hints at TRBD1 as the D gene. The TCR sequence derives from a man aged 18 to 30 in good health. Input material: blood. DNA sequence: TGTGCCAGTAGTATAGTGGGCCGGGGGTTGAACACTGAAGCTTTCTTT. Its product reads: CASSIVGRGLNTEAFF.